The rows below give T cell receptor beta chains drawn from one sample of a study of CD8+ T cells in alopecia areata. Clones were sequenced by immunoSEQ multiplex PCR, and TCRdb holds only the in-frame ones, with some missing. The sample has about 210,000 clones; around 66% are singletons. Sequencing was performed on CD4+ T cells sorted from blood, taken at week 4, from a patient treated with tofacitinib. The receptors stem from a human donor with alopecia areata. Both conserved end residues are part of each CDR3. The D gene is left open where the match is weak. For some rows the clone size is stated as once, few or many, or as a class when expanded; others skip it.

clone size	D gene	V gene	J gene	CDR3 protein	CDR3 DNA
few	.	TRBV7-2	TRBJ2-5	CASGWRPRETQYF	TGTGCCAGCGGTTGGCGCCCGAGGGAGACCCAGTACTTC
.	.	TRBV29-1	TRBJ2-7	CRALSYLRWEYF	TGCAGGGCCCTATCTTACTTGAGATGGGAGTACTTC
.	.	TRBV6-1	TRBJ2-6	CASRTGDSGANVLTF	TGTGCCAGCAGGACTGGGGACTCTGGGGCCAACGTCCTGACTTTC
.	.	TRBV7-6	TRBJ2-3	CASSFSGLANVDTQYF	TGTGCCAGCAGCTTTTCGGGTCTAGCGAATGTGGATACGCAGTATTTT
once	.	TRBV7-2	TRBJ2-3	CASSPDYTDTQYF	TGTGCCAGCAGCCCCGACTACACAGATACGCAGTATTTT
few	.	TRBV14	TRBJ1-4	CASSQVRATNEKLFF	TGTGCCAGCAGCCAAGTTCGAGCAACTAATGAAAAACTGTTTTTT
.	.	TRBV5-1	TRBJ1-2	CASSSREVCTF	TGCGCCAGCAGCTCCCGTGAGGTTTGCACCTTC
few	TRBD2	TRBV29-1	TRBJ2-7	CSVASGGTYEQYF	TGCAGCGTGGCTAGCGGGGGCACCTACGAGCAGTACTTC
few	.	TRBV6-5	TRBJ1-4	CASSFKGEKLFF	TGTGCCAGCAGTTTCAAGGGTGAAAAACTGTTTTTT
.	.	TRBV30	TRBJ1-2	CAWSVRGYGYTF	TGTGCCTGGAGTGTACGGGGCTATGGCTACACCTTC
once	.	TRBV5-1	TRBJ2-5	CASSLSGEETQYF	TGCGCCAGCAGCTTGTCCGGGGAAGAGACCCAGTACTTC
.	.	TRBV13	TRBJ2-4	CASSPLWQGGKNIQYF	TGTGCCAGCAGCCCCCTCTGGCAGGGGGGGAAAAACATTCAGTACTTC
.	.	TRBV30	TRBJ2-3	CARAGVMADTQYF	TGTGCCCGGGCAGGGGTCATGGCAGATACGCAGTATTTT
.	TRBD1	TRBV28	TRBJ1-2	CASSSRGVYGYTF	TGTGCCAGCAGTTCCAGGGGGGTATATGGCTACACCTTC
.	.	TRBV9	TRBJ2-5	CASSPRPDETQYF	TGTGCCAGCAGCCCCAGACCCGATGAGACCCAGTACTTC
.	TRBD1	TRBV6-4	TRBJ1-2	CASSAQGNYGYTF	TGTGCCAGCAGTGCACAGGGGAACTATGGCTACACCTTC
.	.	TRBV27	TRBJ2-3	CASSFGLLTSDTQYF	TGTGCCAGCAGTTTCGGGCTGCTGACGAGTGATACGCAGTATTTT
.	.	TRBV29-1	TRBJ2-5	CSVVRTEETQYF	TGCAGCGTTGTGCGGACAGAAGAGACCCAGTACTTC
few	TRBD2	TRBV5-4	TRBJ2-2	CASTKGLAGDTGELFF	TGTGCCAGCACCAAGGGACTAGCGGGGGACACCGGGGAGCTGTTTTTT
few	TRBD1	TRBV5-6	TRBJ2-4	CASSFGTGGFQYF	TGTGCCAGCAGCTTTGGGACAGGGGGATTTCAGTACTTC
once	.	TRBV5-6	TRBJ1-4	CASSFLSNEKLFF	TGTGCCAGCAGCTTCCTCTCTAATGAAAAACTGTTTTTT
.	TRBD2	TRBV27	TRBJ2-7	CASSNPGLADYEQYF	TGTGCCAGCAGTAACCCGGGACTAGCGGATTACGAGCAGTACTTC
.	.	TRBV6-1	TRBJ2-2	CASSDTGTTNTGELFF	TGTGCCAGCAGTGACACCGGGACAACGAACACCGGGGAGCTGTTTTTT
.	.	TRBV30	TRBJ1-1	CADRLNMNTEAFF	TGTGCCGACCGTTTGAATATGAACACTGAAGCTTTCTTT
.	.	TRBV30	TRBJ1-1	CASQRTVNTEAFF	TGTGCCTCCCAGCGGACAGTGAACACTGAAGCTTTCTTT
.	TRBD1	TRBV2	TRBJ1-2	CASRNRDRVGGYTF	TGTGCCAGCAGAAACCGGGACAGGGTGGGTGGCTACACCTTC
.	.	TRBV29-1	TRBJ1-2	CSVVVVSGYGYTF	TGCAGCGTTGTGGTGGTGTCAGGCTATGGCTACACCTTC
.	TRBD2	TRBV5-1	TRBJ2-3	CASSPGTSGGAVADTQYF	TGCGCCAGCAGCCCGGGGACTAGCGGGGGGGCCGTGGCAGATACGCAGTATTTT
.	.	TRBV6-5	TRBJ1-1	CASSYLQGGTEAFF	TGTGCCAGCAGTTACTTACAGGGTGGAACTGAAGCTTTCTTT
.	.	TRBV6-5	TRBJ1-3	CASTAAGNTIYF	TGTGCTAGCACCGCAGCGGGAAACACCATATATTTT
few	.	TRBV2	TRBJ2-3	CASRGQSSTDTQYF	TGTGCCAGCAGAGGACAGTCGAGCACAGATACGCAGTATTTT
.	.	TRBV7-2	TRBJ2-1	CASTPGSYNEQFF	TGTGCCAGCACCCCAGGGTCCTACAATGAGCAGTTCTTC
.	.	TRBV29-1	TRBJ1-5	CSVGAGGNQPQHF	TGCAGCGTTGGGGCCGGGGGCAATCAGCCCCAGCATTTT
.	TRBD1	TRBV18	TRBJ2-5	CASSPIQGAGETQYF	TGTGCCAGCTCTCCGATACAGGGGGCCGGAGAGACCCAGTACTTC
.	.	TRBV30	TRBJ1-6	CAWSLGSIDSPLHF	TGTGCCTGGAGTCTCGGGAGTATAGATTCACCCCTCCACTTT
.	TRBD1	TRBV29-1	TRBJ1-2	CSALNVLMGQGAYGYTF	TGCAGCGCCTTGAATGTGTTAATGGGACAGGGGGCGTATGGCTACACCTTC
.	.	TRBV2	TRBJ2-3	CASSEYVGAETDTQYF	TGTGCCAGCAGTGAATATGTAGGGGCAGAAACCGATACGCAGTATTTT
once	TRBD2	TRBV5-1	TRBJ2-1	CASSLTSGGANEQFF	TGCGCCAGCAGCTTGACTAGCGGGGGGGCCAATGAGCAGTTCTTC
.	.	TRBV27	TRBJ2-5	CASKGGNQETQYF	TGTGCCAGCAAGGGGGGCAATCAAGAGACCCAGTACTTC
few	TRBD1	TRBV29-1	TRBJ2-3	CSVSARDRVGMTQYF	TGCAGCGTTTCCGCCCGGGACAGGGTAGGGATGACGCAGTATTTT
few	TRBD1	TRBV10-3	TRBJ1-1	CAIKGTGINTEAFF	TGTGCCATCAAAGGGACAGGGATTAACACTGAAGCTTTCTTT
few	.	TRBV19	TRBJ1-3	CASRTAGGSGNTIYF	TGTGCCTCAAGGACCGCGGGGGGGTCTGGAAACACCATATATTTT
.	.	TRBV29-1	TRBJ1-1	CSARLGGGANEAFF	TGCAGCGCCCGCCTGGGGGGGGGTGCTAATGAAGCTTTCTTT
few	.	TRBV29-1	TRBJ1-1	CSVGRLLTKLDTEAFF	TGCAGCGTTGGCCGACTCCTCACAAAATTAGACACTGAAGCTTTCTTT
.	.	TRBV2	TRBJ2-5	CASREWGAQYF	TGTGCCAGCAGAGAGTGGGGGGCCCAGTACTTC
.	TRBD1	TRBV27	TRBJ2-7	CASSLNRGNEQYF	TGTGCCAGCAGTCTCAACAGGGGAAACGAGCAGTACTTC
.	.	TRBV30	TRBJ1-3	CARNSGNTIYF	TGTGCCAGAAACTCTGGAAACACCATATATTTT
.	TRBD1	TRBV7-2	TRBJ1-6	CASRRDSGIYSPLHF	TGTGCCAGCAGACGGGACAGCGGTATCTACTCACCCCTCCACTTT
.	.	TRBV4-3	TRBJ1-4	CASSQDWAGLYGSREKLFF	TGCGCCAGCAGCCAAGATTGGGCAGGGTTGTATGGCTCAAGAGAAAAACTGTTTTTT
.	.	TRBV15	TRBJ2-5	CATSRGRSGGIQYF	TGTGCCACCAGCCGCGGACGGTCAGGGGGGATCCAGTACTTC
few	TRBD2	TRBV29-1	TRBJ2-2	CSVESGGHTGELFF	TGCAGCGTTGAGTCGGGGGGACACACCGGGGAGCTGTTTTTT
few	.	TRBV7-2	TRBJ2-4	CASSLAVGEKNIQYF	TGTGCCAGCAGCTTAGCGGTAGGGGAGAAAAACATTCAGTACTTC
few	.	TRBV4-2	TRBJ2-1	CASSQASTEQFF	TGTGCCAGCAGCCAAGCGTCTACTGAGCAGTTCTTC
.	.	TRBV6-6	TRBJ2-7	CASSRDGYYEQYF	TGTGCCAGCAGTCGCGACGGGTACTACGAGCAGTACTTC
.	TRBD1	TRBV27	TRBJ2-7	CASSLAPGQGIYEQYF	TGTGCCAGCAGTTTGGCTCCGGGACAGGGAATCTACGAGCAGTACTTC
.	.	TRBV30	TRBJ2-7	CAWRQMMGAVYEQYF	TGTGCCTGGAGGCAGATGATGGGGGCGGTCTACGAGCAGTACTTC
.	.	TRBV30	TRBJ2-3	CAWSVRAGVTDTQYF	TGTGCCTGGAGTGTAAGAGCGGGCGTCACAGATACGCAGTATTTT